A single sample is the source of the 13 T cell receptor beta chains below, sequenced in a study of T cells in Graves' hyperthyroidism and ophthalmopathy. What was amplified from RNA transcripts were TCR beta CDR3 regions. When the TCR CDR3 underwent first-round RT-PCR, the HTBI primer set was used. TCRdb used MiXCR to reprocess the multiplex PCR reads, holding one entry per CDR3 protein. The sample has about 58,000 distinct CDR3 sequences, roughly 52% seen once. Sequencing input: blood. The receptor source for this set is a woman in her 30s with Graves' ophthalmopathy.

The V call is TRBV7-8, the J call TRBJ1-2; possibly TRBD1 for D (5 bases). Germline CDR1 is SGHVS and CDR2 is FQNEAQ. The CDR3 runs to 14 residues. Trimming shortened V by 3 bases and J by 3 bases, and 11 bases separated the two germline ends. The CDR3 region has the DNA TGTGCCAGCAGCTTGGGGGGGACTTACTATGGCTACACCTTC. It yields the protein CASSLGGTYYGYTF. Based on the CDR3 plus reference TRBV7-8 and TRBJ1-2, the full variable domain is GAGVSQSPRYKVAKRGQDVALRCDPISGHVSLFWYQQALGQGPEFLTYFQNEAQLDKSGLPSDRFFAERPEGSVSTLKIQRTQQEDSAVYLCASSLGGTYYGYTFGSGTRLTVV.

J is TRBJ2-5 and V is TRBV20-1; TRBD2 might be the D (5 bases). Trimming cost V 3 bases and J 5 bases, with 13 bases left between them. The CDR3 loop spans 13 amino acids. Per germline, CDR1 DFQATT and CDR2 SNEGSKA (reference sequence). CDR3 DNA: TGCAGTGCTAGCATGGCGGGTAGTGAGACCCAGTACTTC. Translated: CSASMAGSETQYF.

This clonotype was detected ten times or more. The chain recombines TRBV11-2 with TRBJ1-5, with a tentative D call TRBD1 (6 bases). V lost 1 base, J lost 5 bases, and 9 bases lay in between. The CDR3 runs to 14 residues. CDR1 is SGHAT and CDR2 is FQNNGV in the germline V gene. As DNA, the CDR3 is TGTGCCAGCAGCTTAGGGGCAGGGGATCAGCCCCAGCATTTT. It specifies CASSLGAGDQPQHF.

This clonotype was observed at least ten times. The chain has TRBV29-1 and TRBJ1-2; D is perhaps TRBD1 (5 bases). Germline lookup yields CDR1 SQVTM and CDR2 ANQGSEA. The CDR3 loop spans 16 amino acids. V dropped 1 base and J dropped 6 bases, with 21 bases sitting between them. The CDR3 DNA sequence: TGCAGCGTTGAAGTTTGGGTCACGGTGGGGGTTGATGGCTACACCTTC. The encoded protein is CSVEVWVTVGVDGYTF.

This clonotype qualifies as medium-sized. The gene calls are TRBV2 and TRBJ1-2; D call uncertain. Per the germline V gene, CDR1 is SNHLY and CDR2 is FYNNEI. The V and J ends lost 10 bases and 2 bases respectively, with 11 bases between them. The CDR3 runs 12 residues. The CDR3 sequence is CATSDGNYGYTF. The CDR3 nucleotides are TGTGCCACCTCGGACGGCAACTATGGCTACACCTTC.

This rearrangement joins TRBV25-1 to TRBJ1-1, with D possibly TRBD1 on 5 matching bases. CDR1 and CDR2 from the germline V gene are MGHDK and SYGVNS. CDR3 length: 14 amino acids. The CDR3 sequence: CAIMRGRAVTEAFF. Here the CDR3 DNA reads TGTGCTATAATGAGGGGCAGGGCGGTAACTGAAGCTTTCTTT. Full variable domain (outside the CDR3, taken from reference TRBV25-1 and TRBJ1-1): EADIYQTPRYLVIGTGKKITLECSQTMGHDKMYWYQQDPGMELHLIHYSYGVNSTEKGDLSSESTVSRIRTEHFPLTLESARPSHTSQYLCAIMRGRAVTEAFFGQGTRLTVV.

The sample holds many counts of this clonotype. The chain uses TRBV27 and TRBJ2-7; 12 bases fit TRBD2. Germline CDR1 and CDR2: MNHEY and SMNVEV (reference sequence). CDR3 length: 14 residues. V gave up 4 bases and J gave up 4 bases; unmatched junction bases: 2. CDR3 DNA: TGTGCCAGCAGTTCGACTAGCGGGAGTTACGAGCAGTACTTC. It yields the protein CASSSTSGSYEQYF.

This clonotype appeared a single time. The chain recombines TRBV19 with TRBJ1-6; D might be TRBD1 (6 bases). Germline CDR1 and CDR2: LNHDA and SQIVND (reference sequence). Trimming shortened V by 6 bases and J by 6 bases, and 12 bases separated the two germline ends. The CDR3 has 14 residues. The CDR3 here is CASRGGQSNSPLHF. DNA for the CDR3: TGTGCCAGTAGAGGAGGACAGAGTAATTCACCCCTCCACTTT.

As regards this clonotype: The CDR3 does not end in the conserved phenylalanine or tryptophan, so this is likely a read error. The limits of the CDR3 on the DNA are not certain, so only TCRdb's listed CDR3 is given. The CDR3: CASSTGRDSSSPPHL. The genes are TRBV12-3 or TRBV12-4 and TRBJ1-6; the D segment call TRBD1 is taken from the table without a DNA check. The CDR3 comprises 15 residues, both ends counted.

The V call is TRBV28, the J call TRBJ2-1; D is unclear. Between the trimmed V and J ends, which lost 5 bases and 0 bases, there was a span of 20 bases. Germline assignment: CDR1 MDHEN and CDR2 SYDVKM. This CDR3 region has 18 residues. CDR3 nucleotide sequence: TGTGCCAGCAGTCCCACGGGCCGGGCCCCGAGCTCCTACAATGAGCAGTTCTTC. Amino acid sequence: CASSPTGRAPSSYNEQFF. The full variable domain, rest sourced from reference TRBV28 and TRBJ2-1, is DVKVTQSSRYLVKRTGEKVFLECVQDMDHENMFWYRQDPGLGLRLIYFSYDVKMKEKGDIPEGYSVSREKKERFSLILESASTNQTSMYLCASSPTGRAPSSYNEQFFGPGTRLTVL.

Regarding this clonotype: One end of the junction fails to match germline, which may point to a read error. The DNA for the CDR3 is TGCGCCAGCAGCCCGGGACAGGACACAGATACGCAGTATTTT. Its translation is CASSPGQDTDTQYF. This chain joins TRBV7-2 and TRBJ2-3; the match to TRBD1 covers 8 bases. CDR1 and CDR2 from the germline V gene are SGHTA and FQGNSA. The CDR3 spans 14 residues. Using reference TRBV7-2 and TRBJ2-3 for the parts outside the CDR3, the full variable domain is GAGVSQSPSNKVTEKGKDVELRCDPISGHTALYWYRQSLGQGLEFLIYFQGNSAPDKSGLPSDRFSAERTGGSVSTLTIQRTQQEDSAVYLCASSPGQDTDTQYFGPGTRLTVL.

The table lists this clonotype with a count of one. CDR3 nucleotides: TGTGCCACCAGCAGAGATGGTCGGGACGGGGCTGAAGAGACCCAGTACTTC. It is translated as CATSRDGRDGAEETQYF. This chain joins TRBV15 and TRBJ2-5; tentatively, D is TRBD1 or TRBD2 (5 bases each). V was pared by 0 bases and J by 3 bases, with 17 bases between. The CDR3 has 17 residues. Germline CDR1 LNHNV, CDR2 YYDKDF (reference sequence).

This chain joins TRBV20-1 and TRBJ1-5; D gene uncertain. V was pared by 7 bases and J by 0 bases, with 4 bases between. The CDR3 loop spans 11 amino acids. The germline gives CDR1 DFQATT, CDR2 SNEGSKA (reference sequence). CDR3 DNA sequence: TGCAGTGAAGGTAGCAATCAGCCCCAGCATTTT. Its translation: CSEGSNQPQHF.